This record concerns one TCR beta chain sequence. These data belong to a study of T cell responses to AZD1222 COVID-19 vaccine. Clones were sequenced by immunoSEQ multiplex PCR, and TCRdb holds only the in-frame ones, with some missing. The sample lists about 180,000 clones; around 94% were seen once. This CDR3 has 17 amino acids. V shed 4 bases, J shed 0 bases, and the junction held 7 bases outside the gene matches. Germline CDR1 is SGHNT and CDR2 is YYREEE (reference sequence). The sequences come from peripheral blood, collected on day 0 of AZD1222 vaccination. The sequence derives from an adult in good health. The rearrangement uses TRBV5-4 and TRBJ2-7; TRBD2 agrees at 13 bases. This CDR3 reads CASSPGTSGISSYEQYF. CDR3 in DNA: TGTGCCAGCAGCCCCGGGACTAGCGGGATTTCCTCCTACGAGCAGTACTTC.